The clone carrying this T cell receptor beta chain was observed a few times. Its specificity is unknown. The sample is drawn from a study of cytomegalovirus exposure and HLA in healthy donors. Looking at the study overall: HLA-typed donors were the source of about 90 million unique TCRs held in an early data release.

Amplification used 60 Vbeta primers and 13 Jbeta primers. Only in-frame clones appear in the TCRdb table, and some are missing; sequencing was by immunoSEQ multiplex PCR. The table lists some 130,000 clones, 65% to 80% of them singletons, with around 0.92% in the top ten. Findings and limits, study-wide: The study reported that TCR beta sequences accurately predicted HLA-A and HLA-B alleles in most subjects. A later analysis appeared to link common viral pathogens to several of the most significant clusters.

Trimming took off 5 bases at V and 5 bases at J, with 12 bases between the two ends. This CDR3 is 12 amino acids long. The germline V gene has CDR1 SQVTM and CDR2 ANQGSEA. As for the donors, each was a healthy bone marrow donor. The receptor comes from a human donor in good health. The sample comprised PBMCs. The chain employs TRBV29-1 and TRBJ1-1; tentatively, D is TRBD1 (6 bases). The CDR3 here is CSVPQGRTEAFF. For the CDR3, the DNA is TGCAGCGTTCCCCAGGGGCGAACTGAAGCTTTCTTT.